This T cell receptor (beta chain) stems from a study of CD8+ T cells in alopecia areata. J lost 5 bases, V lost 5 bases, and 7 bases had no gene match. The length of the CDR3 is 14 residues. Germline V gene sequence: CDR1 SQVTM, CDR2 ANQGSEA. It was cDNA, reverse transcribed from extracted RNA, that served as the sequencing template. Here immunoSEQ multiplex PCR was the method, and the copy in TCRdb shows in-frame clones only, minus some. This sample has some 130,000 clones, with approximately 49% found just once. The V and J genes are TRBV29-1 and TRBJ1-4; the match to TRBD1 covers 8 bases. This receptor was identified in a human donor with alopecia areata. Specimen: CD8+ T cells sorted from blood, collected at week 0. CDR3 protein: CSVLRTGGNEKLFF. The CDR3 nucleotides are TGCAGCGTTCTACGAACAGGGGGGAATGAAAAACTGTTTTTT.